One and the same sample provided the 32 T cell receptor beta chains below, sequenced in a study of beta chain features in type 1 diabetes. The whole isolated RNA underwent reverse transcription, so sequencing captured expressed TCRB transcripts. Data came from immunoSEQ multiplex PCR; TCRdb stores just in-frame clones and leaves some out. The table shows about 110,000 clones, with roughly 43% occurring only once. Sequencing was done on a sample of stem cell memory CD4+ T cells from blood. Every receptor here comes from a woman younger than 35 in good health.

V gene TRBV4-3 combines with J gene TRBJ1-2; possibly TRBD1 for D (5 bases). V dropped 0 bases and J dropped 6 bases, with 8 bases sitting between them. CDR1 LGHNA and CDR2 YSLEER come from the germline V gene. This CDR3 region has 13 residues. CDR3 nucleotide sequence: TGCGCCAGCAGCCAAGAGCGCAGGGATGGCTACACCTTC. Amino acid sequence: CASSQERRDGYTF.

This clone was found once. The chain is built from TRBV11-2 and TRBJ1-1; 7 nucleotides agree with TRBD1. This CDR3 is built from 13 residues. Germline values: CDR1 SGHAT, CDR2 FQNNGV. Germline trimming cut 11 bases from V and 7 bases from J; bases unmatched to any gene: 13. This chain's CDR3 is CAAARGLYGEAFF. The CDR3, as DNA: TGTGCCGCGGCAAGGGGGCTCTATGGTGAAGCTTTCTTT.

The chain joins TRBV7-2 to TRBJ2-7, with D possibly TRBD2 on 5 matching bases. With 4 bases removed from V and 2 bases from J, the gap between germline ends came to 15 bases. CDR1 is SGHTA, CDR2 FQGNSA, per germline. The CDR3 length is 15 residues. CDR3: CASSYSSFLPYEQYF. CDR3 DNA: TGTGCCAGCAGCTACTCTAGCTTTCTCCCCTACGAGCAGTACTTC.

This clone appeared a few times. The chain is built from TRBV30 and TRBJ2-1; D uncertain. Trimming removed 4 bases from V and 7 bases from J, with 14 bases in between. From germline, CDR1 is GTSNPN and CDR2 SVGIG (reference sequence). The CDR3 has 13 residues. The CDR3, as DNA: TGTGCCTGGATTACTGGTAGAGCGAATGAGCAGTTCTTC. Translating it yields CAWITGRANEQFF.

The J gene is TRBJ2-2, the V gene TRBV7-6, with D possibly being TRBD2 (6 bases). The V end lost 5 bases, the J end lost 7 bases, and 11 bases lay between the germline ends. Germline lookup yields CDR1 SGHVS and CDR2 FNYEAQ. The CDR3 totals 13 residues. CDR3: CASSPTSFGELFF. CDR3 DNA: TGTGCCAGCAGCCCGACTAGTTTCGGGGAGCTGTTTTTT.

This clone has a single count. This chain connects TRBV7-2 to TRBJ2-7; maybe TRBD2 (6 bases). Trimming removed 3 bases at V and 4 bases at J, with 10 bases between. Germline V gene sequence: CDR1 SGHTA, CDR2 FQGNSA. This CDR3 is 13 amino acids long. The CDR3 DNA sequence: TGTGCCAGCAGCTTGACTAGAGGTTACGAGCAGTACTTC. Encoded protein: CASSLTRGYEQYF. Combining the CDR3 with reference TRBV7-2 and TRBJ2-7 gives the whole variable domain GAGVSQSPSNKVTEKGKDVELRCDPISGHTALYWYRQSLGQGLEFLIYFQGNSAPDKSGLPSDRFSAERTGGSVSTLTIQRTQQEDSAVYLCASSLTRGYEQYFGPGTRLTVT.

This clone was detected only a few times. The V call is TRBV7-3, the J call TRBJ2-7; 12 bases line up with TRBD1. The germline V gene encodes CDR1 SGHTA and CDR2 FQGTGA. The CDR3 loop spans 16 amino acids. V lost 5 bases, J lost 5 bases, and 10 bases stayed unmatched. The CDR3 region has the DNA TGTGCCAGCAGCCGTCCGGTGGGACAGGGGGCCCACGAGCAGTACTTC. Its protein is CASSRPVGQGAHEQYF.

This clone was counted only a few times. This chain connects TRBV7-9 to TRBJ1-2, with 9 bases fitting TRBD1. CDR3 length: 15 residues. CDR1 SEHNR and CDR2 FQNEAQ come from the germline V gene (reference sequence). The trim removed 5 bases at V and 8 bases at J, leaving 12 bases unmatched. This CDR3 reads CASSIGTGNARGYTF. The CDR3 DNA is TGTGCCAGCAGCATAGGGACAGGGAACGCTCGGGGCTACACCTTC.

The J gene is TRBJ2-5, the V gene TRBV28, with 7 bases that match TRBD1. The assigned J gene may be wrong: the sequence end matches TRBJ2-7 better. CDR3 length equals 15 residues. The germline CDR1 and CDR2 sequences are MDHEN and SYDVKM. The CDR3 nucleotides are TGTGCCAGCAGTTTACCGTCGACAGGGAGTAACGAGCAGTACTTC. This gives the protein CASSLPSTGSNEQYF.

V and J are TRBV18 and TRBJ1-2; possible D gene TRBD1, 5 bases. CDR1 and CDR2 (germline): KGHSH, LQKENI. The CDR3 runs 13 residues. The germline V and J ends were trimmed by 3 bases and 8 bases, with 13 bases remaining between them. CDR3 region: CASSPDTGGGYTF. Here the CDR3 DNA reads TGTGCCAGCTCACCGGACACGGGAGGGGGCTACACCTTC.

The gene calls are TRBV7-3 and TRBJ1-1; 7 bases are a match to TRBD1. The CDR3 extends over 17 amino acids. The V gene's germline CDR1 is SGHTA and CDR2 FQGTGA. Unmatched junction bases numbered 12, after V lost 5 bases and J lost 0 bases. The CDR3, as DNA: TGTGCCAGCAGCCCAGGGGGGCCCTTTTTTATGAACACTGAAGCTTTCTTT. Translating it yields CASSPGGPFFMNTEAFF.

The chain has TRBV18 and TRBJ2-7; a possible D gene is TRBD2 (5 bases). From germline, CDR1 is KGHSH and CDR2 LQKENI. This CDR3 contains 12 residues. V was trimmed by 2 bases and J by 9 bases, leaving 11 bases between them. This CDR3 reads CASSPGVRGQYF. CDR3 bases: TGTGCCAGCTCACCAGGGGTTCGGGGGCAGTACTTC. Based on the CDR3 plus reference TRBV18 and TRBJ2-7, the full variable domain is NAGVMQNPRHLVRRRGQEARLRCSPMKGHSHVYWYRQLPEEGLKFMVYLQKENIIDESGMPKERFSAEFPKEGPSILRIQQVVRGDSAAYFCASSPGVRGQYFGPGTRLTVT.

This clone was observed a handful of times. The chain recombines TRBV5-1 with TRBJ2-1; 12 bases agree with TRBD1. Trimming removed 4 bases from V and 4 bases from J; junction bases left unmatched: 6. Germline V gene lookup returns CDR1 SGHRS and CDR2 YFSETQ. CDR3 length equals 16 residues. CDR3 amino acids: CASSPGQGAWYNEQFF. CDR3 bases: TGCGCCAGCAGCCCGGGACAGGGGGCCTGGTACAATGAGCAGTTCTTC.

The table lists this clone with a few counts. The chain recombines TRBV5-4 with TRBJ2-2; 7 bases fit TRBD2. This CDR3 comprises 15 residues. Losses at the gene ends were 1 base for V and 7 bases for J; bases not matched to a gene: 7. Per germline, CDR1 SGHNT and CDR2 YYREEE (reference sequence). CDR3 residues: CASSLISWGGGELFF. DNA of the CDR3: TGTGCCAGCAGCTTGATTAGCTGGGGGGGCGGGGAGCTGTTTTTT.

The rearrangement links TRBV7-2 to TRBJ2-3; the match to TRBD2 covers 8 bases. J lost 8 bases, V lost 7 bases, and 8 bases had no gene match. This CDR3 region has 13 residues. Germline CDR1 reads SGHTA; CDR2 reads FQGNSA. The CDR3 region is CASTAYSGVTQYF. In nucleotides, the CDR3 is TGTGCCAGCACTGCGTATAGCGGGGTTACGCAGTATTTT.

In its sample, this clone was seen once. The chain is built from TRBV28 and TRBJ2-5; D not resolved. This CDR3 comprises 13 residues. Germline CDR1 and CDR2: MDHEN and SYDVKM. The V end was cut by 4 bases, the J end by 5 bases, with 11 bases between. CDR3 nucleotide sequence: TGTGCCAGCAGTTACCCATTGAGGGAGACCCAGTACTTC. Protein: CASSYPLRETQYF.

This clone has just one count. The CDR3 is CASSARTSDRTDTQYF. CDR3 DNA sequence: TGTGCCAGCAGCGCAAGGACTAGCGACCGCACAGATACGCAGTATTTT. This chain connects TRBV9 to TRBJ2-3, with 9 bases lining up with TRBD2. J lost 1 base, V lost 3 bases, and 6 bases had no gene match. The CDR3 extends over 16 amino acids. CDR1 is SGDLS and CDR2 is YYNGEE in the germline V gene.

This chain connects TRBV9 to TRBJ2-1; 10 bases are shared with TRBD2. The V segment lost 2 bases and the J segment 2 bases; nucleotides outside the gene matches: 1. The CDR3 length is 15 residues. CDR1 is SGDLS, CDR2 YYNGEE, per germline. CDR3 sequence reads: CASSVSGRPYNEQFF. In DNA, the CDR3 is TGTGCCAGCAGCGTTAGCGGGAGGCCCTACAATGAGCAGTTCTTC.

The V and J genes are TRBV29-1 and TRBJ2-5; perhaps TRBD1 as D (6 bases). The ends were cut back, 4 bases at V and 1 base at J, with 16 bases in the middle. Germline V gives CDR1 SQVTM, CDR2 ANQGSEA. The CDR3 runs 15 residues. The CDR3 region has the DNA TGCAGCGTTGTAGGTGGGGGACACCCCCAAGAGACCCAGTACTTC. Translating it yields CSVVGGGHPQETQYF.

The chain employs TRBV5-4 and TRBJ2-7; D not certain. V lost 3 bases and J lost 2, with 9 bases in between. The CDR3 sequence is 13 residues long. Germline lookup yields CDR1 SGHNT and CDR2 YYREEE (reference sequence). DNA of the CDR3: TGTGCCAGCAGCTCTTCTCCGGCCTACGAGCAGTACTTC. Translation: CASSSSPAYEQYF.

The DNA of the CDR3 is TGTGCCAGCAGGGTTACTAGCGGGAGTTTCTACGAGCAGTACTTC. This gives the protein CASRVTSGSFYEQYF. The rearrangement links TRBV7-2 to TRBJ2-7; TRBD2 matches 11 bases. CDR3 size: 15 residues. Trimming removed 6 bases from V and 3 bases from J; junction bases left unmatched: 7. CDR1 and CDR2 (germline): SGHTA, FQGNSA.

J is TRBJ2-1 and V is TRBV5-1; 10 nucleotides agree with TRBD2. The CDR3 spans 18 residues. Germline lookup yields CDR1 SGHRS and CDR2 YFSETQ. The V gene end was trimmed by 4 bases and the J gene end by 7 bases; junction bases not matched to a gene: 17. CDR3 residues: CASSLRFSGRLTGNEQFF. CDR3 nucleotides: TGCGCCAGCAGCCTTAGATTTAGCGGGAGGCTAACCGGGAATGAGCAGTTCTTC.

V and J are TRBV5-1 and TRBJ2-1, with TRBD2 identical over 15 bases. Germline assignment: CDR1 SGHRS and CDR2 YFSETQ. J was trimmed by 7 bases and V by 4 bases; bases with no gene match: 15. The length of the CDR3 is 19 residues. CDR3 sequence (DNA): TGCGCCAGCAGCACCCTCGGGACTAGCGGGAGGAGTGAAGGGAATGAGCAGTTCTTC. Translated: CASSTLGTSGRSEGNEQFF.

This clone was counted only a few times. This chain connects TRBV6-5 to TRBJ1-2; D gene unclear. V was cut by 2 bases and J by 4 bases, with 11 bases left in between. The germline V gene encodes CDR1 MNHEY and CDR2 SVGAGI. The CDR3 loop spans 14 amino acids. The CDR3 loop reads CASSYGTEIYGYTF. The CDR3 nucleotides are TGTGCCAGCAGTTACGGTACAGAGATCTATGGCTACACCTTC.

This clone was found a few times. The chain carries TRBV5-1 and TRBJ2-1, with a tentative D call TRBD1 (6 bases). The CDR3 extends over 15 amino acids. Germline V CDR1 and CDR2: SGHRS, YFSETQ. The V and J ends lost 4 bases and 4 bases respectively, with 15 bases between them. The CDR3 loop reads CASSPQTGLYNEQFF. The DNA of the CDR3 is TGCGCCAGCAGCCCGCAGACAGGTTTATACAATGAGCAGTTCTTC.

The CDR3 loop is CASLPGLAGATEQFF. CDR3 nucleotide sequence: TGTGCCAGCCTTCCGGGACTAGCGGGAGCTACTGAGCAGTTCTTC. The chain links TRBV19 to TRBJ2-1, with 14 bases fitting TRBD2. Germline assignment: CDR1 LNHDA and CDR2 SQIVND (reference sequence). CDR3 length: 15 residues. The ends lost 9 bases at V and 9 bases at J; junction bases unmatched: 10.

This clone came up a few times. J is TRBJ1-5 and V is TRBV6-6, with no clear D. Germline lookup yields CDR1 MNHNY and CDR2 SVGAGI (reference sequence). The V end lost 6 bases, the J end lost 0 bases, and 12 bases lay between the germline ends. The CDR3 is made up of 15 amino acids. The CDR3 protein is CASSGSAGSNQPQHF. Written as DNA, the CDR3 is TGTGCCAGCAGCGGATCGGCAGGTAGCAATCAGCCCCAGCATTTT.

This clone has just one count. The V gene is TRBV7-2, the J gene TRBJ2-1; D remains ambiguous. The ends were cut back, 5 bases at V and 10 bases at J, with 15 bases in the middle. The CDR3 loop spans 13 amino acids. CDR1 SGHTA and CDR2 FQGNSA come from the germline V gene. This CDR3 is CASSVTSVQEQFF. The CDR3 nucleotides are TGTGCCAGCAGCGTAACATCAGTGCAGGAGCAGTTCTTC. Full variable domain (remainder filled in from reference TRBV7-2 and TRBJ2-1): GAGVSQSPSNKVTEKGKDVELRCDPISGHTALYWYRQSLGQGLEFLIYFQGNSAPDKSGLPSDRFSAERTGGSVSTLTIQRTQQEDSAVYLCASSVTSVQEQFFGPGTRLTVL.

This clone was detected only a few times. The chain links TRBV28 to TRBJ1-5, with 10 bases matching TRBD1. CDR1 is MDHEN and CDR2 is SYDVKM in the germline V gene. The V segment lost 5 bases and the J segment 3 bases; nucleotides outside the gene matches: 7. This CDR3 is built from 16 residues. CDR3 amino acids: CASSPWTGGPNQPQHF. CDR3 coding DNA: TGTGCCAGCAGTCCATGGACAGGGGGACCCAATCAGCCCCAGCATTTT.

This sequence joins TRBV6-4 and TRBJ2-1; 9 bases agree with TRBD2. The J segment lost 8 bases and the V segment lost 3 bases, leaving 8 bases of the junction unmatched. The CDR3 consists of 15 residues. The germline CDR1 and CDR2 sequences are MRHNA and SNTAGT. The CDR3 DNA reads as TGTGCCAGCAGTGAACGGCTAGCGGGATTCGATGAGCAGTTCTTC. It codes for CASSERLAGFDEQFF.

The rearrangement joins TRBV7-3 to TRBJ1-1; the D gene is possibly TRBD1 (6 bases). V gave up 1 base and J gave up 1 base, with 7 bases separating them. This CDR3 comprises 14 residues. CDR1 is SGHTA, CDR2 FQGTGA, per germline. CDR3: CASSLMGQNTEAFF. The CDR3 DNA reads as TGTGCCAGCAGCTTAATGGGACAGAACACTGAAGCTTTCTTT.

The chain carries TRBV4-1 and TRBJ1-2; D is ambiguous. The V and J ends lost 2 bases and 5 bases respectively, with 15 bases between them. This CDR3 spans 15 amino acids. Per the germline V gene, CDR1 is MGHRA and CDR2 is YSYEKL. CDR3 DNA: TGCGCCAGCAGCCAACCCAACGGACTGCAGTATGGCTACACCTTC. It is translated as CASSQPNGLQYGYTF.